Listed below are T cell receptor beta chains from one sample, sequenced in a study of cytomegalovirus exposure and HLA in healthy donors. Data came from immunoSEQ multiplex PCR; TCRdb stores just in-frame clones and leaves some out. This sample has 230,000 or so clones, with around nine tenths found just once. The specimen sequenced was PBMCs. The receptors derive from a girl aged 2-10 years in good health and CMV-seronegative. CDR3s include the opening cysteine and the closing phenylalanine or tryptophan. A D gene is named only where the DNA matches it firmly. Size values are once, few and many counts, or a class for expanded clones, and some rows have none.

V gene	J gene	D gene	clone size	CDR3 protein	CDR3 DNA
TRBV6-1	TRBJ2-5	.	.	CASRYQETQYF	TGTGCCAGCCGGTACCAAGAGACCCAGTACTTC
TRBV30	TRBJ2-7	TRBD2	.	CAWSLSAGGTKAYEQYF	TGTGCCTGGAGTCTCTCGGCGGGGGGCACAAAGGCTTACGAGCAGTACTTC
TRBV10-2	TRBJ1-5	.	.	CASREGGGQPQHF	TGCGCCAGCAGGGAAGGGGGGGGGCAGCCCCAGCATTTT
TRBV13	TRBJ2-2	TRBD2	.	CASRQRGRSGELFF	TGTGCCAGCAGACAGCGGGGCCGGTCCGGGGAGCTGTTTTTT
TRBV9	TRBJ1-1	.	.	CASSVAGNTEAFF	TGTGCCAGCAGCGTAGCGGGGAACACTGAAGCTTTCTTT
TRBV10-3	TRBJ2-7	TRBD2	.	CAISEPLGLGTYEQYF	TGTGCCATCAGTGAGCCACTGGGACTAGGTACCTACGAGCAGTACTTC
TRBV5-6	TRBJ1-2	.	.	CASSLAAGSPNYGYTF	TGTGCCAGCAGCTTGGCTGCAGGGTCGCCAAACTATGGCTACACCTTC
TRBV5-1	TRBJ2-1	.	.	CASAPGVIGSYNEQFF	TGCGCCAGCGCCCCGGGAGTGATTGGGAGCTACAATGAGCAGTTCTTC
TRBV7-9	TRBJ1-6	TRBD1	.	CASSLRGTGVNSPLHF	TGTGCCAGCAGCTTAAGGGGGACAGGGGTAAATTCACCCCTCCACTTT
TRBV5-1	TRBJ1-2	TRBD1	.	CASSRDRNGYTF	TGCGCCAGCAGCAGGGACAGAAATGGCTACACCTTC
TRBV15	TRBJ2-5	.	.	CATSMGGVETQYF	TGTGCCACCTCAATGGGCGGGGTCGAGACCCAGTACTTC
TRBV7-9	TRBJ2-1	TRBD1	.	CASSLRTGRRPYNEQFF	TGTGCCAGCAGCCTCCGGACAGGGAGAAGGCCCTACAATGAGCAGTTCTTC
TRBV10-3	TRBJ1-4	TRBD1	.	CAIGEDRAEKLFF	TGTGCCATCGGCGAGGACAGGGCTGAAAAACTGTTTTTT
TRBV2	TRBJ1-5	TRBD1	once	CASSLVRTGGEPQHF	TGTGCCAGCAGTCTTGTTCGGACAGGGGGTGAGCCCCAGCATTTT
TRBV7-8	TRBJ1-4	TRBD1	.	CASSLDGTVEKLFF	TGTGCCAGCAGCTTAGATGGGACAGTTGAAAAACTGTTTTTT
TRBV7-2	TRBJ1-1	.	.	CASSSYTEAFF	TGTGCCAGCAGCTCATACACTGAAGCTTTCTTT
TRBV5-4	TRBJ1-1	.	.	CASSLAGGGNTEAFF	TGTGCCAGCAGCTTGGCCGGGGGTGGGAACACTGAAGCTTTCTTT
TRBV7-6	TRBJ1-1	.	.	CASSLTPPGNTEAFF	TGTGCCAGCAGCCTCACCCCGCCGGGGAACACTGAAGCTTTCTTT
TRBV7-9	TRBJ2-5	.	.	CASSLVRLEETQYF	TGTGCCAGCAGCTTAGTTCGACTAGAAGAGACCCAGTACTTC
TRBV2	TRBJ2-7	.	.	CASSARLEQYF	TGTGCCAGCAGTGCACGACTCGAGCAGTACTTC
TRBV21-1	TRBJ2-6	.	.	CASSNRFSGANVLTF	TGTGCCAGCAGCAATAGATTCTCTGGGGCCAACGTCCTGACTTTC
TRBV6-1	TRBJ1-5	.	.	CASRRGGDQPQHF	TGTGCCAGCAGGAGGGGCGGGGATCAGCCCCAGCATTTT
TRBV6-5	TRBJ1-1	TRBD1	.	CASSYGRGRGAFF	TGTGCCAGCAGTTACGGCAGGGGGCGCGGAGCTTTCTTT
TRBV5-5	TRBJ1-1	.	.	CASSLALNTEAFF	TGTGCCAGCAGCTTGGCCCTAAACACTGAAGCTTTCTTT
TRBV6-5	TRBJ2-2	TRBD2	.	CASRRGTSGTGELFF	TGTGCCAGCAGGCGAGGGACTAGCGGGACCGGGGAGCTGTTTTTT
TRBV2	TRBJ1-3	TRBD1	.	CASLSPDRGTGNTIYF	TGTGCCAGCCTCAGCCCGGACAGGGGGACAGGAAACACCATATATTTT
TRBV5-4	TRBJ2-1	.	.	CASSAVYNEQFF	TGTGCCAGCAGTGCAGTCTACAATGAGCAGTTCTTC
TRBV4-1	TRBJ2-1	.	.	CASSHASVGVTYNEQFF	TGCGCCAGCAGCCACGCCTCGGTGGGCGTAACCTACAATGAGCAGTTCTTC
TRBV9	TRBJ1-1	.	once	CASSVASGVPEAFF	TGTGCCAGCAGCGTAGCATCGGGTGTCCCTGAAGCTTTCTTT
TRBV30	TRBJ1-3	.	.	CAWSTKGALNTIYF	TGTGCCTGGAGTACTAAGGGAGCTTTAAACACCATATATTTT
TRBV10-3	TRBJ1-1	.	.	CAISESGGLGTEAFF	TGTGCCATCAGTGAGTCGGGGGGTTTGGGCACTGAAGCTTTCTTT
TRBV6-5	TRBJ2-7	.	.	CASSYTGRVYEQYF	TGTGCCAGCAGTTACACAGGTAGGGTCTACGAGCAGTACTTC
TRBV15	TRBJ2-7	TRBD2	.	CATSRSNRFLGTSGVGPSSEQYF	TGTGCCACCAGCAGATCGAATCGTTTTCTGGGGACTAGCGGGGTCGGGCCGAGTTCCGAGCAGTACTTC
TRBV7-6	TRBJ2-1	.	.	CASSLHRVRQFF	TGTGCCAGCAGCCTCCACAGGGTGCGGCAGTTCTTC
TRBV30	TRBJ1-1	TRBD1	.	CARKTGVSTEAFF	TGTGCCCGAAAAACAGGGGTAAGCACTGAAGCTTTCTTT
TRBV6-5	TRBJ2-5	TRBD2	.	CASSTGTSGGQYF	TGTGCCAGCAGTACCGGGACTAGCGGGGGGCAGTACTTC
TRBV7-3	TRBJ2-3	.	.	CASSPSRGDTQYF	TGTGCCAGCAGCCCCAGTCGGGGGGATACGCAGTATTTT
TRBV18	TRBJ1-2	.	.	CASSRRVAFTGVYGYTF	TGTGCCAGCTCTCGCCGGGTCGCCTTTACGGGAGTCTATGGCTACACCTTC
TRBV6-1	TRBJ2-3	.	.	CASSEGHNPTDTQYF	TGTGCCAGCAGTGAAGGACACAACCCCACAGATACGCAGTATTTT
TRBV4-1	TRBJ2-5	.	few	CASSQAMGGETQYF	TGCGCCAGCAGCCAAGCTATGGGAGGAGAGACCCAGTACTTC
TRBV18	TRBJ1-2	.	.	CASSPPHGLGYGYTF	TGTGCCAGCTCACCACCTCACGGGTTGGGCTATGGCTACACCTTC
TRBV9	TRBJ1-2	.	.	CASSVASDGQSYGYTF	TGTGCCAGCAGCGTAGCGTCAGATGGGCAGAGCTATGGCTACACCTTC
TRBV11-2	TRBJ2-1	.	.	CASSLVPRGAIYNEQFF	TGTGCCAGCAGCTTAGTTCCCCGGGGGGCCATCTACAATGAGCAGTTCTTC
TRBV7-2	TRBJ2-7	.	few	CASSPPSPRVPYEQYF	TGTGCCAGCAGCCCCCCCTCACCGAGGGTCCCCTACGAGCAGTACTTC
TRBV11-2	TRBJ2-7	TRBD1	.	CASSLKLGQGAWYGQYF	TGTGCCAGCAGCTTAAAGTTAGGACAGGGGGCGTGGTATGGGCAGTACTTC
TRBV5-4	TRBJ1-2	.	.	CASSFQGLDYGYTF	TGTGCCAGCAGCTTTCAGGGGTTAGACTATGGCTACACCTTC
TRBV25-1	TRBJ2-3	.	.	CASSADTQYF	TGTGCCAGCAGTGCTGATACGCAGTATTTT
TRBV5-1	TRBJ2-3	TRBD2	.	CASSIAPPGTRRADTQYF	TGCGCCAGCAGCATTGCCCCTCCCGGGACTAGGAGGGCCGATACGCAGTATTTT
TRBV18	TRBJ1-1	.	.	CASSLGTVIEAFF	TGTGCCAGCTCACTTGGGACTGTGATCGAAGCTTTCTTT
TRBV15	TRBJ2-7	.	.	CATSRDRTAYEQYF	TGTGCCACCAGCAGAGATCGAACAGCTTACGAGCAGTACTTC
TRBV25-1	TRBJ1-4	.	few	CASSEAGLNEKLFF	TGTGCCAGCAGTGAGGCAGGCTTAAATGAAAAACTGTTTTTT
TRBV2	TRBJ2-7	.	.	CASSFSRDNNYEQYF	TGTGCCAGCAGTTTCAGCCGGGACAACAACTACGAGCAGTACTTC
TRBV10-3	TRBJ1-2	.	.	CAISESGGTPYGYTF	TGTGCCATCAGTGAGTCGGGGGGGACCCCCTATGGCTACACCTTC
TRBV6-5	TRBJ1-1	TRBD1	.	CASKTRQGTNTEAFF	TGTGCCAGCAAAACCCGACAGGGGACGAACACTGAAGCTTTCTTT
TRBV5-1	TRBJ1-1	.	.	CASEPGTGGIEAFF	TGCGCCAGCGAACCGGGAACTGGTGGGATCGAAGCTTTCTTT
TRBV27	TRBJ1-2	TRBD1	.	CASSFRGLSGGYTF	TGTGCCAGCAGTTTCAGGGGGCTTTCGGGTGGCTACACCTTC
TRBV10-3	TRBJ2-7	.	.	CAISELTYREQYF	TGTGCCATCAGTGAGTTAACCTATCGCGAGCAGTACTTC